The clone carrying this T cell receptor (beta chain) was seen only a few times. Its specificity is not known. The junction had 5 bases not matched to a gene; V was cut back by 3 bases and J by 1 base. The CDR3 has 16 residues. Germline lookup yields CDR1 KGHDR and CDR2 SFDVKD. RNA transcripts served as the template for amplifying TCR beta CDR3 regions. TCR CDR3 underwent first-round RT-PCR with the HTBI primer set. TCRdb fed the multiplex PCR reads into MiXCR, producing one record per CDR3 protein. The data hold 200,000 to 250,000 distinct CDR3 sequences, with around 15% observed a single time. This entry belongs to a study of T cells in Graves' hyperthyroidism and ophthalmopathy. For the study at large: Blood from the periphery was taken at initial diagnosis, before any treatment. Findings and limits, study-wide: Ophthalmopathy was separated from stable hyperthyroidism by a 13 V-J model.

The rearrangement joins TRBV24-1 to TRBJ2-7; the match to TRBD1 covers 10 bases. This receptor was obtained from a woman aged 18-29 years with Graves' ophthalmopathy. The sequenced sample consisted of blood. Here the CDR3 DNA reads TGTGCCACCAGTGATCCACGGACAGGGGGTTCCTACGAGCAGTACTTC. Amino acids: CATSDPRTGGSYEQYF.